These T cell receptor beta chains were read from a single sample in a study of blood T cells in healthy people across ages. TCRdb reprocessed the 5' RACE reads via MiXCR and lists one record per CDR3 protein. The data show roughly 900,000 distinct CDR3 sequences, with more than 25% seen just once and around 15% held by the top ten. Sequenced sample: blood. These receptors were taken from a woman aged 80 or older in good health. Each CDR3 is given with its conserved first and last residue. The order of the fields is clone size, J gene, D gene, V gene, CDR3 protein, CDR3 DNA. D genes are given only for firm matches. Some rows have no size entry. The others give once, few or many, or a class for an expanded clone.

clone_size: once; j_call: TRBJ2-7; d_call: -; v_call: TRBV4-1; cdr3_aa: CASSHPNYEQYF; cdr3_nt: TGCGCCAGCAGCCATCCAAACTACGAGCAGTACTTC
clone_size: many; j_call: TRBJ2-7; d_call: -; v_call: TRBV6-2/TRBV6-3; cdr3_aa: CASSDYQGYEQYF; cdr3_nt: TGTGCCAGCAGTGATTATCAGGGCTACGAGCAGTACTTC
clone_size: many; j_call: TRBJ2-1; d_call: -; v_call: TRBV7-7; cdr3_aa: CASSSHGGNKDEQFF; cdr3_nt: TGTGCCAGCAGCTCACATGGGGGTAACAAGGATGAGCAGTTCTTC
clone_size: many; j_call: TRBJ2-7; d_call: -; v_call: TRBV30; cdr3_aa: CAWTPGPGAYEQYF; cdr3_nt: TGTGCCTGGACCCCCGGTCCTGGGGCCTACGAGCAGTACTTC
clone_size: many; j_call: TRBJ2-7; d_call: -; v_call: TRBV5-6; cdr3_aa: CASSFLGRGNYEQYF; cdr3_nt: TGTGCCAGCAGCTTTCTCGGCAGGGGAAACTACGAGCAGTACTTC
clone_size: -; j_call: TRBJ2-7; d_call: TRBD1; v_call: TRBV18; cdr3_aa: CASSPPQGARYEQYF; cdr3_nt: TGTGCCAGCTCACCACCGCAGGGGGCGAGGTACGAGCAGTACTTC
clone_size: -; j_call: TRBJ1-1; d_call: TRBD1; v_call: TRBV7-2; cdr3_aa: CAGSSIQGRVDTEAFF; cdr3_nt: TGTGCCGGCAGCTCTATACAGGGGCGGGTTGACACTGAAGCTTTCTTT
clone_size: many; j_call: TRBJ2-7; d_call: TRBD1; v_call: TRBV6-1; cdr3_aa: CASSDPGQGRSYEQYF; cdr3_nt: TGTGCCAGCAGCGATCCGGGACAGGGGAGGTCCTACGAGCAGTACTTC
clone_size: many; j_call: TRBJ2-1; d_call: TRBD1; v_call: TRBV20-1; cdr3_aa: CSARDRTPYNEQFF; cdr3_nt: TGCAGTGCAAGGGACAGGACCCCCTACAATGAGCAGTTCTTC
clone_size: -; j_call: TRBJ1-2; d_call: -; v_call: TRBV12-3/TRBV12-4; cdr3_aa: CASSFNNGYTF; cdr3_nt: TGTGCCAGCAGTTTTAACAATGGCTACACCTTC
clone_size: many; j_call: TRBJ2-1; d_call: TRBD2; v_call: TRBV6-2/TRBV6-3; cdr3_aa: CASSRMTSGGRGSEQFF; cdr3_nt: TGTGCCAGCAGTAGAATGACTAGCGGGGGCCGAGGATCAGAGCAGTTCTTC
clone_size: many; j_call: TRBJ2-1; d_call: -; v_call: TRBV20-1; cdr3_aa: CSARPGGSYNEQFF; cdr3_nt: TGCAGTGCTAGGCCCGGGGGCTCCTACAATGAGCAGTTCTTC
clone_size: many; j_call: TRBJ2-1; d_call: TRBD2; v_call: TRBV6-5; cdr3_aa: CASSYDGSGRLREQFF; cdr3_nt: TGTGCCAGCAGTTACGATGGTAGCGGGCGGCTGCGGGAGCAGTTCTTC